A single sample gave rise to the 21 T cell receptor beta chains below, sequenced in a study of CD8 T cells in Susac syndrome. After extraction with the RNeasy kit, roughly 0.5 to 1 ug of the RNA was reverse transcribed using random hexamers. From the immunoSEQ multiplex PCR reads, TCRdb called clonotypes with MiXCR, one entry per CDR3 protein. The repertoire consists of approximately 130,000 distinct CDR3 sequences, with about 90% occurring once and the leading ten covering roughly 0.25%. Source material: CD8+ T cells from PBMCs. These receptors were taken from a human donor with multiple sclerosis.

The chain recombines TRBV12-3 or TRBV12-4 with TRBJ1-1; D ambiguous. V lost 3 bases and J 8 bases, leaving 7 bases between the germline ends. This CDR3 comprises 11 residues. CDR3 DNA sequence: TGTGCCAGCAGTTTCGCGGGGGAAGCTTTCTTT. It codes for CASSFAGEAFF.

This chain connects TRBV4-1 to TRBJ2-7; D not resolved. Per germline, CDR1 MGHRA and CDR2 YSYEKL. V was trimmed by 2 bases and J by 3 bases, leaving 8 bases between them. The CDR3 contains 13 residues. The chain's CDR3 is CASSQTTNYEQYF. The CDR3 DNA reads TGCGCCAGCAGCCAAACAACCAACTACGAGCAGTACTTC.

The rearrangement uses TRBV24-1 and TRBJ2-2, with a weak D call TRBD1 (5 bases). Germline V gene data show CDR1 as KGHDR and CDR2 as SFDVKD. V lost 9 bases and J 6 bases, leaving 13 bases between the germline ends. The CDR3 runs 13 residues. The CDR3 region is CATALGAPGELFF. The CDR3 nucleotides read TGTGCCACCGCCTTAGGGGCTCCCGGGGAGCTGTTTTTT.

This clonotype was seen just once. The V call is TRBV12-3 or TRBV12-4, the J call TRBJ1-5, with 9 bases fitting TRBD1. V was pared by 6 bases and J by 3 bases, with 12 bases of the junction left unmatched. CDR3 size: 17 residues. The CDR3 protein is CASSKPTGTGYNQPQHF. The CDR3 nucleotides are TGTGCCAGCAGCAAACCGACCGGGACAGGGTACAATCAGCCCCAGCATTTT.

This clonotype was found once. The V call is TRBV25-1, the J call TRBJ1-1; 7 positions agree with TRBD1. After removal of 6 bases from V and 1 base from J, the junction contained 5 bases not matched to a gene. Germline V gene data show CDR1 as MGHDK and CDR2 as SYGVNS. This CDR3 contains 14 residues. In nucleotides, the CDR3 is TGTGCCAGCAGCAAGACAGGGACGAACACTGAAGCTTTCTTT. Protein: CASSKTGTNTEAFF.

The chain joins TRBV7-9 to TRBJ2-2, with no clear D. Per germline, CDR1 SEHNR and CDR2 FQNEAQ (reference sequence). CDR3 length: 17 residues. V was clipped by 0 bases and J by 6 bases, with 17 bases between them. The CDR3 loop is CASSLAVARHFAGELFF. The CDR3 DNA follows: TGTGCCAGCAGCTTAGCGGTAGCTAGGCATTTCGCCGGGGAGCTGTTTTTT.

This chain joins TRBV7-9 and TRBJ2-5; no clear D. Germline CDR1 SEHNR, CDR2 FQNEAQ (reference sequence). The CDR3 is 13 residues long. The V end was cut by 3 bases, the J end by 4 bases, with 9 bases between. The CDR3 spells CASSFRSTETQYF. In DNA, the CDR3 is TGTGCCAGCAGCTTTCGTTCTACAGAGACCCAGTACTTC.

This chain joins TRBV4-3 and TRBJ2-5; either TRBD1 or TRBD2 may supply D (6 bases each). Trimming pared 0 bases from V and 0 bases from J, leaving 20 bases between. Germline V CDR1 and CDR2: LGHNA, YSLEER. The CDR3 has 19 residues. CDR3 loop: CASSQDHGGMGGYQETQYF. The CDR3 DNA reads TGCGCCAGCAGCCAAGATCATGGCGGAATGGGGGGCTACCAAGAGACCCAGTACTTC.

The V gene is TRBV20-1, the J gene TRBJ2-1; 8 bases fit TRBD1. There are 14 residues in the CDR3. CDR1 and CDR2 from the germline V gene are DFQATT and SNEGSKA (reference sequence). V was pared by 5 bases and J by 3 bases, with 6 bases of the junction left unmatched. The chain's CDR3 is CSADPGTGYNEQFF. The DNA of the CDR3 is TGCAGTGCTGATCCCGGGACAGGCTACAATGAGCAGTTCTTC.

This clonotype showed up just a few times. The chain has TRBV4-1 and TRBJ2-7; the match to TRBD2 covers 7 bases. The CDR3 spans 17 residues. Germline loops: CDR1 MGHRA, CDR2 YSYEKL. The J segment lost 7 bases and the V segment lost 0 bases, leaving 15 bases of the junction unmatched. CDR3 loop: CASSQDRGGTIVREQYF. In nucleotides, the CDR3 is TGCGCCAGCAGCCAAGATCGTGGCGGGACTATAGTCAGGGAGCAGTACTTC.

This clonotype showed up just once. This rearrangement joins TRBV28 to TRBJ1-4, with 10 bases aligning to TRBD1. V lost 10 bases, J lost 8 bases, and 7 bases stayed unmatched. Per the germline V gene, CDR1 is MDHEN and CDR2 is SYDVKM. This CDR3 comprises 13 residues. For the CDR3, the DNA is TGTGCCACCGGGACAGGGGACCGGGAAAAACTGTTTTTT. This sequence encodes CATGTGDREKLFF.

This clonotype was observed a few times. The genes are TRBV29-1 and TRBJ2-7, with 7 bases matching TRBD2. The length of the CDR3 is 13 residues. With V trimmed by 6 bases and J by 2 bases, 7 bases remained unmatched. CDR1 SQVTM and CDR2 ANQGSEA come from the germline V gene. This CDR3 reads CSVGGDFTYEQYF. The CDR3 region has the DNA TGCAGCGTGGGGGGGGACTTCACCTACGAGCAGTACTTC.

The chain carries TRBV12-3 or TRBV12-4 and TRBJ1-4; D gene uncertain. Trimming left V 3 bases short and J 8 bases short, with 13 bases between. CDR3 size: 14 residues. The CDR3 sequence: CASSLNYGSEKLFF. The DNA of the CDR3 is TGTGCCAGCAGTTTGAATTACGGGAGCGAAAAACTGTTTTTT.

CDR3 nucleotides: TGTGCCAGCAGTTTGACGGGGTGGAATCAGCCCCAGCATTTT. Translating gives CASSLTGWNQPQHF. The chain couples TRBV27 to TRBJ1-5; no clear D. V gave up 3 bases and J gave up 4 bases, with 10 bases separating them. Germline lookup yields CDR1 MNHEY and CDR2 SMNVEV (reference sequence). CDR3 size: 14 residues.

The chain recombines TRBV6-2 or TRBV6-3 with TRBJ1-2, with D unclear. Per the germline V gene, CDR1 is MNHEY and CDR2 is SVGEGT. Trimming shortened V by 7 bases and J by 8 bases, and 23 bases separated the two germline ends. This CDR3 contains 15 residues. CDR3 bases: TGTGCCAGCAATCATCGAGGGAGGACCATGGGAGGCTACACCTTC. Residues: CASNHRGRTMGGYTF.

The chain couples TRBV6-1 to TRBJ2-7, with D tentatively TRBD1 or TRBD2 (6 bases each). Germline CDR1 reads MNHNS; CDR2 reads SASEGT. The CDR3 contains 14 residues. V gave up 4 bases and J gave up 2 bases, with 12 bases separating them. CDR3 DNA: TGTGCCAGCAGTGGGAGGGGGGCGGCCTACGAGCAGTACTTC. Translated: CASSGRGAAYEQYF.

The genes are TRBV5-6 and TRBJ2-7; D gene unclear. This CDR3 is built from 14 residues. Germline-derived CDR1 and CDR2 are SGHDT and YYEEEE. Deletions cut 2 bases from V and 5 bases from J, with 14 bases between. The CDR3 DNA is TGTGCCAGCAGCTTTGGTACTATCCCCCACGAGCAGTACTTC. Translated, it gives CASSFGTIPHEQYF.

The chain couples TRBV28 to TRBJ2-7, with 7 nucleotides matching TRBD2. J gave up 7 bases and V 2 bases, and 11 bases lay outside the gene matches. This CDR3 spans 15 amino acids. The germline V gene has CDR1 MDHEN and CDR2 SYDVKM. The CDR3 sequence: CASSLHGLVKEEQYF. CDR3 DNA sequence: TGTGCCAGCAGTTTACATGGACTAGTCAAAGAGGAGCAGTACTTC.

The CDR3 bases are TGCAGCGTTGAGTCGTGGACCGGCTACACCTTC. This gives the protein CSVESWTGYTF. The chain recombines TRBV29-1 with TRBJ1-2; D unclear. V was clipped by 3 bases and J by 8 bases, with 10 bases between them. The CDR3 covers 11 residues. CDR1 and CDR2 from the germline V gene are SQVTM and ANQGSEA.

This clonotype occurred once. V usage is TRBV4-2 and J usage is TRBJ1-1; D not resolved. The germline CDR1 and CDR2 sequences are LGHNA and YNFKEQ. V was shortened by 2 bases and J by 0 bases, with 4 bases between the two germline ends. The CDR3 consists of 13 residues. This CDR3 is CASSQIMNTEAFF. The CDR3 DNA sequence: TGTGCCAGCAGCCAAATCATGAACACTGAAGCTTTCTTT.

This rearrangement joins TRBV6-4 to TRBJ2-1; the D gene is possibly TRBD1 (6 bases). Trimming left V 8 bases short and J 4 bases short, with 15 bases between. The CDR3 is made up of 14 amino acids. Germline CDR1 reads MRHNA; CDR2 reads SNTAGT. The chain's CDR3 is CASGDTGAYNEQFF. The CDR3 nucleotides are TGTGCCAGCGGGGACACCGGGGCGTACAATGAGCAGTTCTTC.